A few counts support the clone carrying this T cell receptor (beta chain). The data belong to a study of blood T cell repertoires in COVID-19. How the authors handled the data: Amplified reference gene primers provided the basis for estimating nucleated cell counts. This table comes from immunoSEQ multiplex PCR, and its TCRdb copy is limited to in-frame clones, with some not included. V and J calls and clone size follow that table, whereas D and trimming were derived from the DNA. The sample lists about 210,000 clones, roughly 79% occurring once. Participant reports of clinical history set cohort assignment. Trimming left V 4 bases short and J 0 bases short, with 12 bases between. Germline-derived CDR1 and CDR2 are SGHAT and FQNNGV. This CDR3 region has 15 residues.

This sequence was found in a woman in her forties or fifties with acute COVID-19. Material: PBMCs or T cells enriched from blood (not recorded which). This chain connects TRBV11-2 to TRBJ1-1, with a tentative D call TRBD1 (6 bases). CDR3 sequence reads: CASSSTGHLNTEAFF. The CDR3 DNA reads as TGTGCCAGCAGCTCTACGGGACACTTGAACACTGAAGCTTTCTTT. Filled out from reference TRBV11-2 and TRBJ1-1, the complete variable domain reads EAGVAQSPRYKIIEKRQSVAFWCNPISGHATLYWYQQILGQGPKLLIQFQNNGVVDDSQLPKDRFSAERLKGVDSTLKIQPAKLEDSAVYLCASSSTGHLNTEAFFGQGTRLTVV.